A single sample gave rise to the 5 T cell receptor beta chains below, sequenced in a study of shared clonotypes between healthy human individuals. The assay was immunoSEQ multiplex PCR, and TCRdb's table has in-frame clones only and misses some. Here the sample spans millions of clones, 95% being singletons. The sequenced material came from naive CD4+ T cells sorted from blood. Subset in this sample: CD45RA+ positively selected. These receptors came from a young man in good health.

The J gene is TRBJ2-5, the V gene TRBV25-1; maybe TRBD2 (5 bases). Germline V CDR1 and CDR2: MGHDK, SYGVNS. V was trimmed by 8 bases and J by 0 bases, leaving 16 bases between them. The CDR3 consists of 15 residues. CDR3 loop: CASSRVTLYQETQYF. In DNA, the CDR3 is TGTGCCAGCTCGAGGGTAACCCTCTACCAAGAGACCCAGTACTTC.

CDR3 sequence (DNA): TGTGCCAGCATTTGGGACAGGGGGCCCTACGAGCAGTACTTC. It translates to CASIWDRGPYEQYF. The V gene is TRBV6-4, the J gene TRBJ2-7; 12 bases match TRBD1. The V segment lost 7 bases and the J segment 2 bases; nucleotides outside the gene matches: 3. The CDR3 covers 14 residues. Looked up from germline, CDR1 is MRHNA and CDR2 is SNTAGT.

The rearrangement uses TRBV4-2 and TRBJ1-1; D uncertain. Germline-derived CDR1 and CDR2 are LGHNA and YNFKEQ. This CDR3 region has 14 residues. The germline V and J ends were trimmed by 1 base and 1 base, with 7 bases remaining between them. CDR3 in DNA: TGTGCCAGCAGCCAAGGACCTGGGAACACTGAAGCTTTCTTT. Protein sequence: CASSQGPGNTEAFF.

The chain combines TRBV11-1 with TRBJ2-2, with a tentative D call TRBD1 (5 bases). The CDR3 contains 15 residues. Germline CDR1 is SGHAT and CDR2 is FQDESV (reference sequence). Trimming removed 4 bases from V and 7 bases from J, with 16 bases in between. For the CDR3, the DNA is TGTGCCAGCAGCTCCCATAAGGGGCTGGGCGGGGAGCTGTTTTTT. This codes for CASSSHKGLGGELFF.

The chain is built from TRBV6-5 and TRBJ1-1, with a tentative D call TRBD1 (5 bases). V lost 2 bases and J 7 bases, leaving 17 bases between the germline ends. The length of the CDR3 is 15 residues. Germline V CDR1 and CDR2: MNHEY, SVGAGI. The CDR3 here is CASSYGLGGAGEAFF. In DNA, the CDR3 is TGTGCCAGCAGTTACGGCCTAGGAGGGGCGGGTGAAGCTTTCTTT.